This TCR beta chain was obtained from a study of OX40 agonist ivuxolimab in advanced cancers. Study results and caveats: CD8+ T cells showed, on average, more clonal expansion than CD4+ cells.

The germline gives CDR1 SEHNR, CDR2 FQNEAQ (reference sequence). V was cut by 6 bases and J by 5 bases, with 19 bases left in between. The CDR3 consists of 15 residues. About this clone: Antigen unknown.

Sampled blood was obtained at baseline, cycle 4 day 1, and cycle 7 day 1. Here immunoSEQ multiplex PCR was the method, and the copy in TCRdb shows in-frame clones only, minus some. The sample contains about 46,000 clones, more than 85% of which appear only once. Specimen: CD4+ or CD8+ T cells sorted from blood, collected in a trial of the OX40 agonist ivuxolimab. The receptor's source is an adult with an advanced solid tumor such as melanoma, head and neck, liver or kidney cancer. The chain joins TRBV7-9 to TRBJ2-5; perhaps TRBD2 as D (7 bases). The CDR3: CASRGASGVVETQYF. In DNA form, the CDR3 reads TGTGCCAGCAGGGGGGCGAGCGGGGTGGTGGAGACCCAGTACTTC.